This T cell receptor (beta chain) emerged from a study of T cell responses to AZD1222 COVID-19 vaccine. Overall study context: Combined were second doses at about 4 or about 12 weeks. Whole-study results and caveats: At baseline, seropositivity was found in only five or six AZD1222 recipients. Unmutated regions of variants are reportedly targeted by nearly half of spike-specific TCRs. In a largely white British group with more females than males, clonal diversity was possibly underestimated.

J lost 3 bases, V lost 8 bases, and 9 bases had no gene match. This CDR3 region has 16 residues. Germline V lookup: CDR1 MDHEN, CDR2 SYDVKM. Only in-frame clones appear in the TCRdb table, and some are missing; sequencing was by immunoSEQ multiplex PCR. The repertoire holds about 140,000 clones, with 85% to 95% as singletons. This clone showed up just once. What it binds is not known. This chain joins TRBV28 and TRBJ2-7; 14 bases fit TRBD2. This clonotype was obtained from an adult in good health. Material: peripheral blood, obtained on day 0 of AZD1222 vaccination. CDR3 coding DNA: TGTGCCAGCGTGACTAGCGGGAGGGCCGTCCTCTACGAGCAGTACTTC. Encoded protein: CASVTSGRAVLYEQYF.